This T cell receptor beta chain was found in a study of CD8+CD57+ T cells in acquired aplastic anemia. Whole-study context: Sorted CD4+ and CD8+ cells yielded 3 to 3.5 ug of DNA on average. Regarding the study as a whole: The same twenty-nine CD8+ CDR3 sequences occurred in patients and in controls.

The germline CDR1 and CDR2 sequences are ENHRY and SYGVKD. The CDR3 contains 16 residues. V shed 2 bases and J shed 0 bases, with 11 bases lying between them. Concerning this clonotype: Its matching antigen is unknown.

Using genomic DNA as the template, TCR beta VDJ and CDR3 profiling was carried out. TCRdb recomputed calls from the reads with MiXCR, one row per CDR3 protein. The table records 50,000 to 65,000 distinct CDR3 sequences, under 55% of them present only once. The clonotype comes from a human donor in good health, serving as a control. The sample comprised sorted CD4+, CD8+, or CD8+CD57+ T cells (not recorded which) from PBMCs. V is TRBV10-3 and J is TRBJ1-3; D is possibly TRBD1 (5 bases). DNA of the CDR3: TGTGCCATCAGTGAGAGGGGCTCACTCTCTGGAAACACCATATATTTT. It is translated as CAISERGSLSGNTIYF.